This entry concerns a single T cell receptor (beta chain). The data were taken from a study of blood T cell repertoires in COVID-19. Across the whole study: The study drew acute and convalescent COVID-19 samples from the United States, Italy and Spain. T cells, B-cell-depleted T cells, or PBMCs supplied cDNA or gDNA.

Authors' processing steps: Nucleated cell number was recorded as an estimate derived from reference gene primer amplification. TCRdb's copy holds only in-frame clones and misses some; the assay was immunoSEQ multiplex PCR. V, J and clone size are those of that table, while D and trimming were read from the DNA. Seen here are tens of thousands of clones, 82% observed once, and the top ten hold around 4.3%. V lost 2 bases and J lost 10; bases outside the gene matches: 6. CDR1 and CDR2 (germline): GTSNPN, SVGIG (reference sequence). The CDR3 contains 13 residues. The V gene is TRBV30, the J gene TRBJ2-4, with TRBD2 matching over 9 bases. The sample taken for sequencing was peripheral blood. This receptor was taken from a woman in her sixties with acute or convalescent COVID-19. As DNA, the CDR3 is TGTGCCTGGAGTCCCTTAGCGGGAGTGATTCAGTACTTC. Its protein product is CAWSPLAGVIQYF.